What follows are 31 T cell receptor beta chains derived from one specimen sequenced in a study of T cells in Graves' hyperthyroidism and ophthalmopathy. The TCR beta CDR3 regions underwent amplification using RNA transcripts as the source. HTBI primers were employed in a first-round RT-PCR of the TCR CDR3. TCRdb redid the calling of the multiplex PCR reads with MiXCR, one entry per CDR3 protein. The sample has 650,000 to 850,000 distinct CDR3 sequences; about 19% are singletons. Sequencing was performed on blood. These receptors came from a woman aged 45 to 65 with Graves' hyperthyroidism that later progressed to Graves' ophthalmopathy.

In its sample, this clonotype was seen many times. The chain recombines TRBV12-3 or TRBV12-4 with TRBJ2-5, with TRBD2 matching over 10 bases. This CDR3 is 15 amino acids long. With V trimmed by 4 bases and J by 4 bases, 6 bases remained unmatched. The CDR3 coding sequence is TGTGCCAGCAGTTCTGAGCGGGGGGGCAGAGAGACCCAGTACTTC. Its protein product is CASSSERGGRETQYF.

This clonotype was picked up many times. The chain joins TRBV11-3 to TRBJ1-5; D might be TRBD1 (5 bases). Deletions cut 0 bases from V and 3 bases from J, with 15 bases between. This CDR3 is built from 17 residues. Per the germline V gene, CDR1 is SGHNT and CDR2 is YENEEA. CDR3 protein: CASSLEHLVGPNQPQHF. CDR3 in DNA: TGTGCCAGCAGCTTAGAACATCTGGTGGGGCCCAATCAGCCCCAGCATTTT.

This clonotype was picked up a small number of times. The rearrangement links TRBV10-3 to TRBJ1-5; no clear D gene. The V end was cut by 10 bases, the J end by 6 bases, with 13 bases between. This CDR3 has 12 residues. The germline V gene has CDR1 ENHRY and CDR2 SYGVKD. The CDR3 reads CATSNPFQPQHF. CDR3 nucleotides: TGTGCCACCTCTAACCCCTTTCAGCCCCAGCATTTT.

The chain uses TRBV7-8 and TRBJ2-3, with 13 bases lining up with TRBD2. Per germline, CDR1 SGHVS and CDR2 FQNEAQ. V gave up 0 bases and J gave up 6 bases; unmatched junction bases: 6. The CDR3 sequence is 17 residues long. In DNA form, the CDR3 reads TGTGCCAGCAGCTTAGCTCTAACTAGCGGGGGGGCTGATACGCAGTATTTT. It codes for CASSLALTSGGADTQYF.

The genes are TRBV7-6 and TRBJ1-4; D is unclear. With 1 base removed from V and 5 bases from J, the gap between germline ends came to 11 bases. Germline-derived CDR1 and CDR2 are SGHVS and FNYEAQ. This CDR3 comprises 15 residues. The CDR3 bases are TGTGCCAGCAGCTTAGAGGAGGCGGCGAATGAAAAACTGTTTTTT. This translates into CASSLEEAANEKLFF.

Ten or more counts support this clonotype. This chain uses TRBV12-3 or TRBV12-4 with TRBJ1-5; D is perhaps TRBD1 (5 bases). The CDR3 contains 13 residues. Deletions cut 3 bases from V and 6 bases from J, with 9 bases between. CDR3 residues: CASSFAGSQPQHF. Written as DNA, the CDR3 is TGTGCCAGCAGTTTTGCAGGGAGTCAGCCCCAGCATTTT.

The genes are TRBV14 and TRBJ2-5; D not resolved. The CDR3 contains 15 residues. The V end was cut by 0 bases, the J end by 4 bases, with 12 bases between. Germline V lookup: CDR1 SGHDN, CDR2 FVKESK. CDR3: CASSQEGGVPETQYF. The CDR3 DNA reads as TGTGCCAGCAGCCAAGAGGGTGGAGTCCCAGAGACCCAGTACTTC.

This clonotype has just a few counts. This chain joins TRBV11-3 and TRBJ2-2, with 9 bases matching TRBD1. CDR3 length: 14 amino acids. Germline CDR1 SGHNT, CDR2 YENEEA. V gave up 7 bases and J gave up 6 bases; unmatched junction bases: 6. The CDR3 reads CASKDTGGSGELFF. The DNA for the CDR3 is TGTGCCAGCAAAGATACAGGGGGCTCCGGGGAGCTGTTTTTT.

CDR3 sequence: CASSLEGTFREQYF. The CDR3 DNA is TGTGCCAGCAGCTTAGAGGGGACATTTCGCGAGCAGTACTTC. The rearrangement joins TRBV5-5 to TRBJ2-7; perhaps TRBD1 as D (6 bases). The V end lost 2 bases, the J end lost 6 bases, and 15 bases lay between the germline ends. The CDR3 is 14 amino acids. CDR1 is SGHKS, CDR2 YYEKEE, per germline (reference sequence).

The chain joins TRBV27 to TRBJ2-5; D possibly corresponds to TRBD1 (8 bases). Germline lookup yields CDR1 MNHEY and CDR2 SMNVEV (reference sequence). This CDR3 has 16 amino acids. Trimming left V 3 bases short and J 5 bases short, with 19 bases between. This CDR3 reads CASSFRGQGGRETQYF. The CDR3 coding sequence is TGTGCCAGCAGTTTCCGAGGACAGGGAGGGAGGGAGACCCAGTACTTC.

At least ten counts were recorded for this clonotype. The chain carries TRBV7-3 and TRBJ2-7, with D possibly TRBD1 on 7 matching bases. The CDR3 covers 15 residues. From germline, CDR1 is SGHTA and CDR2 FQGTGA. V dropped 0 bases and J dropped 2 bases, with 11 bases sitting between them. The CDR3 DNA follows: TGTGCCAGCAGCTTAACGGGAGGACAGGCCTACGAGCAGTACTTC. Its translation is CASSLTGGQAYEQYF.

This chain joins TRBV28 and TRBJ1-4, with unresolved D. The CDR3 contains 14 residues. The V end was cut by 6 bases, the J end by 5 bases, with 13 bases between. CDR1 is MDHEN and CDR2 is SYDVKM in the germline V gene. The CDR3 reads CASSPQVVNEKLFF. The DNA of the CDR3 is TGTGCCAGCAGCCCCCAGGTAGTGAATGAAAAACTGTTTTTT.

The genes are TRBV5-1 and TRBJ2-3; D gene ambiguous. This CDR3 is 15 amino acids long. Trimming left V 4 bases short and J 1 base short, with 13 bases between. The germline V gene encodes CDR1 SGHRS and CDR2 YFSETQ. The CDR3 spells CASSHDRMGTDTQYF. The CDR3 DNA reads as TGCGCCAGCAGCCATGATCGGATGGGCACAGATACGCAGTATTTT.

This clonotype has just a few counts. The chain is built from TRBV6-1 and TRBJ1-5, with TRBD1 matching over 7 bases. J lost 6 bases, V lost 7 bases, and 9 bases had no gene match. The CDR3 spans 14 residues. CDR1 and CDR2 from the germline V gene are MNHNS and SASEGT. The CDR3: CASTSGQRSQPQHF. The CDR3 region has the DNA TGTGCCAGCACCTCGGGACAGAGATCTCAGCCCCAGCATTTT.

This clonotype was picked up one time. The rearrangement links TRBV19 to TRBJ2-2, with a possible D match to TRBD2 (6 bases). This CDR3 has 15 residues. The V and J ends lost 0 bases and 5 bases respectively, with 10 bases between them. Germline lookup yields CDR1 LNHDA and CDR2 SQIVND (reference sequence). For the CDR3, the DNA is TGTGCCAGTAGTATAGAAGGAGGGATGACCGGGGAGCTGTTTTTT. Encoded protein: CASSIEGGMTGELFF.

The genes are TRBV6-5 and TRBJ2-2; 13 nucleotides line up with TRBD2. Trimming at V came to 4 bases and at J to 2 bases, leaving 7 bases not matched to a gene. Germline loops: CDR1 MNHEY, CDR2 SVGAGI. CDR3 length: 18 residues. Here the CDR3 reads CASSSVGTSGENTGELFF. The CDR3, as DNA: TGTGCCAGCAGTTCAGTTGGGACTAGCGGGGAAAACACCGGGGAGCTGTTTTTT.

This clonotype appeared many times. The CDR3 loop reads CASSRDSYSYNEQFF. The CDR3 nucleotides are TGTGCCAGCAGTAGGGACAGCTACTCCTACAATGAGCAGTTCTTC. The gene calls are TRBV27 and TRBJ2-1, with TRBD1 matching over 7 bases. In germline, CDR1 is MNHEY, CDR2 SMNVEV (reference sequence). The CDR3 sequence is 15 residues long. V lost 5 bases to trimming and J lost 0 bases; unmatched junction nucleotides: 4.

This clonotype appeared a few times. The V call is TRBV10-1, the J call TRBJ1-5; tentatively, D is TRBD1 (5 bases). The CDR3 extends over 19 amino acids. V was shortened by 8 bases and J by 4 bases, with 30 bases between the two germline ends. Germline V gene data show CDR1 as WNHNN and CDR2 as SYGVQD (reference sequence). The CDR3 spells CASSPRQGTRPYRNQPQHF. The CDR3 nucleotides are TGCGCCAGCTCTCCCCGCCAGGGAACTCGCCCTTATAGGAATCAGCCCCAGCATTTT.

In regard to this clonotype: Being one base from a much bigger clone, this may be a read error. V gene TRBV20-1 combines with J gene TRBJ2-1, with D unresolved. Looked up from germline, CDR1 is DFQATT and CDR2 is SNEGSKA (reference sequence). The CDR3 has 13 residues. Deletions cut 5 bases from V and 5 bases from J, with 13 bases between. In DNA, the CDR3 is TGCAGTGCTCCTACACATACCGACAATGAGCAGTTCTTC. The encoded protein is CSAPTHTDNEQFF.

This clonotype was seen repeatedly, ten times or more. This sequence joins TRBV7-9 and TRBJ2-3, with D possibly TRBD1 on 5 matching bases. This CDR3 comprises 16 residues. CDR1 and CDR2 from the germline V gene are SEHNR and FQNEAQ (reference sequence). Trimming shortened V by 2 bases and J by 5 bases, and 17 bases separated the two germline ends. In nucleotides, the CDR3 is TGTGCCAGCAGCTTAAATGAAGTCAGGGCTGGAGATACGCAGTATTTT. Protein product: CASSLNEVRAGDTQYF.

This clonotype appeared many times. The chain is built from TRBV11-3 and TRBJ1-1; TRBD1 is a possible D gene (6 bases). The length of the CDR3 is 11 residues. Germline V gene lookup returns CDR1 SGHNT and CDR2 YENEEA. V gave up 5 bases and J gave up 8 bases, with 9 bases separating them. The CDR3 loop is CASSRGAEAFF. CDR3 in DNA: TGTGCCAGCAGCCGGGGGGCAGAAGCTTTCTTT.

The V gene is TRBV6-2 or TRBV6-3, the J gene TRBJ2-7; a possible D gene is TRBD2 (6 bases). Germline-derived CDR1 and CDR2 are MNHEY and SVGEGT. V shed 3 bases and J shed 0 bases, with 15 bases lying between them. The CDR3 is 16 amino acids. The CDR3 DNA reads as TGTGCCAGCAGTTATAGGGGACTCGGACACTCCTACGAGCAGTACTTC. This gives the protein CASSYRGLGHSYEQYF.

This clonotype was found many times. The chain is built from TRBV2 and TRBJ1-1; D may be TRBD1 (5 bases). CDR3 length equals 15 residues. Germline CDR1 and CDR2: SNHLY and FYNNEI. V dropped 5 bases and J dropped 1 base, with 14 bases sitting between them. The CDR3 bases are TGTGCCAGCAGTATCTTACGGACAACGAACACTGAAGCTTTCTTT. The encoded protein is CASSILRTTNTEAFF.

This clonotype was observed many times. The rearrangement joins TRBV3-1 to TRBJ1-1; the D is unclear. The germline gives CDR1 LGHDT, CDR2 YNNKEL (reference sequence). Deletions cut 3 bases from V and 0 bases from J, with 8 bases between. The CDR3 is made up of 14 amino acids. The CDR3 bases are TGTGCCAGCAGCCACTTTACAGTGAACACTGAAGCTTTCTTT. Protein: CASSHFTVNTEAFF.

In its sample, this clonotype was seen a few times. The chain has TRBV20-1 and TRBJ2-5; 7 bases map to TRBD2. Germline CDR1 and CDR2: DFQATT and SNEGSKA (reference sequence). V lost 8 bases and J lost 5; bases outside the gene matches: 17. CDR3 length equals 15 residues. This CDR3 reads CSSPLGGGFRETQYF. In nucleotides, the CDR3 is TGCAGTTCACCTCTTGGCGGGGGATTCCGCGAGACCCAGTACTTC.

This clonotype was detected only a few times. This chain connects TRBV10-2 to TRBJ1-1; D unclear. From germline, CDR1 is WSHSY and CDR2 SAAADI. This CDR3 is built from 14 residues. V gave up 4 bases and J gave up 2 bases, with 11 bases separating them. The CDR3: CASSGTFPNTEAFF. CDR3 bases: TGCGCCAGCAGTGGGACTTTTCCTAACACTGAAGCTTTCTTT.

This clonotype was recorded many times. The V and J genes are TRBV28 and TRBJ1-2, with D uncertain. This CDR3 comprises 13 residues. CDR1 is MDHEN, CDR2 SYDVKM, per germline. The V end was cut by 6 bases, the J end by 7 bases, with 15 bases between. As DNA, the CDR3 is TGTGCCAGCAGCCCAGTAAACCCCCCTGGCTACACCTTC. Amino acids: CASSPVNPPGYTF.

In its sample, this clonotype was seen a few times. The J gene is TRBJ2-1, the V gene TRBV5-1; 8 bases fit TRBD2. Trimming cost V 4 bases and J 3 bases; bases outside gene matches: 9. The CDR3 loop spans 16 amino acids. Germline V CDR1 and CDR2: SGHRS, YFSETQ. The CDR3 region is CASSGDSGESYNEQFF. In nucleotides, the CDR3 is TGCGCCAGCAGCGGGGATAGCGGGGAAAGCTACAATGAGCAGTTCTTC.

The V gene is TRBV19, the J gene TRBJ2-7; perhaps TRBD1 as D (6 bases). Looked up from germline, CDR1 is LNHDA and CDR2 is SQIVND (reference sequence). Trimming cost V 3 bases and J 2 bases, with 8 bases left between them. CDR3 length equals 13 residues. CDR3 amino acids: CASSIRQAYEQYF. The CDR3 DNA follows: TGTGCCAGTAGTATCCGACAGGCCTACGAGCAGTACTTC.

This clonotype has just a few counts. The CDR3 bases are TGTGCCTGGAGTACAACGGGTGGAAACACCATATATTTT. It is translated as CAWSTTGGNTIYF. The chain joins TRBV30 to TRBJ1-3; D ambiguous. Germline loops: CDR1 GTSNPN, CDR2 SVGIG (reference sequence). The CDR3 is 13 amino acids. The V end lost 2 bases, the J end lost 3 bases, and 8 bases lay between the germline ends.

This clonotype came up a few times. The V and J genes are TRBV29-1 and TRBJ1-5; perhaps TRBD1 as D (6 bases). The CDR3 runs to 15 residues. Germline lookup yields CDR1 SQVTM and CDR2 ANQGSEA. V was trimmed by 6 bases and J by 7 bases, leaving 22 bases between them. The CDR3 coding sequence is TGCAGCGTCTCCGTGGGGGGGCGATGGGACCAGCCCCAGCATTTT. This sequence encodes CSVSVGGRWDQPQHF.